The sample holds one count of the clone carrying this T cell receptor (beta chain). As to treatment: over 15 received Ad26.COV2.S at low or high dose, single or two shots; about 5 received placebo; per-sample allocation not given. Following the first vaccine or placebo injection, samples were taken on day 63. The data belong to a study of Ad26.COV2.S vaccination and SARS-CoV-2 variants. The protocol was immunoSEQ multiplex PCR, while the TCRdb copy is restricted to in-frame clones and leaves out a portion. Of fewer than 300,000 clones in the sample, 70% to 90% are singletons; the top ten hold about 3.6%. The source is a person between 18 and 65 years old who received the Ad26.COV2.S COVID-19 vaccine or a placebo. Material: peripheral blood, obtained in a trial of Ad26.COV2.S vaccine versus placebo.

The CDR3 DNA reads as TGTGCCAGCAGCCCGAGCTCCTACAATGAGCAGTTCTTC. Encoded protein: CASSPSSYNEQFF. The chain uses TRBV7-2 and TRBJ2-1; D is unclear. The CDR3 extends over 13 amino acids. From germline, CDR1 is SGHTA and CDR2 FQGNSA. V lost 5 bases and J lost 0, with 5 bases in between. Supplemented by reference TRBV7-2 and TRBJ2-1, the full variable domain reads GAGVSQSPSNKVTEKGKDVELRCDPISGHTALYWYRQSLGQGLEFLIYFQGNSAPDKSGLPSDRFSAERTGGSVSTLTIQRTQQEDSAVYLCASSPSSYNEQFFGPGTRLTVL.